A selection of T cell receptor beta chains follows, all from one sample in a study of blood T cells in healthy people across ages. Each CDR3 protein gets one entry after TCRdb re-called the 5' RACE reads with MiXCR. The data show about 800,000 distinct CDR3 sequences, 58% seen once. The sample was blood. Every receptor here comes from a man in his thirties or forties in good health. CDR3s include the opening cysteine and the closing phenylalanine or tryptophan. A D gene is named only where the DNA matches it firmly. Clone size is stated in some rows and not others, as once, few, many or a class when expanded.

TRBD1,-,TRBV7-6,TRBJ2-7,CASSSGQGAFVYEQYF,TGTGCCAGCAGCTCGGGACAGGGGGCTTTCGTCTACGAGCAGTACTTC
TRBD2,-,TRBV9,TRBJ2-5,CASSVAAGGRETQYF,TGTGCCAGCAGCGTAGCAGCGGGGGGGAGAGAGACCCAGTACTTC
-,-,TRBV3-1,TRBJ2-7,CASSQGLGSGYEQYF,TGTGCCAGCAGCCAAGGTCTAGGATCCGGCTACGAGCAGTACTTC
TRBD2,-,TRBV20-1,TRBJ2-3,CSARGAQRGRTQYF,TGCAGTGCTAGAGGAGCCCAGCGGGGGCGCACGCAGTATTTT
TRBD2,-,TRBV7-2,TRBJ2-1,CASSSAVDSGSSYNEQFF,TGTGCCAGCAGTTCAGCTGTGGATAGCGGGAGCTCCTACAATGAGCAGTTCTTC
TRBD2,-,TRBV7-2,TRBJ2-1,CASSLWMYGGGGNEQFF,TGTGCCAGCAGCTTATGGATGTATGGCGGGGGAGGGAATGAGCAGTTCTTC
-,-,TRBV6-5,TRBJ1-2,CASSRPGREDNYGYTF,TGTGCCAGCAGTCGCCCCGGGCGCGAGGATAACTATGGCTACACCTTC
TRBD1,few,TRBV3-1,TRBJ1-2,CASSFPGTGYPGYTF,TGTGCCAGCAGCTTTCCCGGGACAGGGTATCCTGGCTACACCTTC
-,-,TRBV7-6,TRBJ2-2,CASSLIADKAGELFF,TGTGCCAGCAGCTTAATCGCGGATAAAGCCGGGGAGCTGTTTTTT
TRBD1,-,TRBV7-9,TRBJ1-6,CASSRQGGNNSPLHF,TGTGCCAGCAGCCGCCAGGGGGGCAATAATTCACCCCTCCACTTT
-,-,TRBV28,TRBJ2-5,CASHNSQETQYF,TGTGCCAGCCATAACAGCCAAGAGACCCAGTACTTC
-,-,TRBV11-3,TRBJ2-3,CASSFRELTDTQYF,TGTGCCAGCAGCTTTCGGGAGTTAACAGATACGCAGTATTTT
-,-,TRBV5-1,TRBJ2-1,CASSLAPENEQFF,TGCGCCAGCAGCTTGGCACCGGAGAATGAGCAGTTCTTC
TRBD2,-,TRBV7-2,TRBJ2-3,CASSKRRLAGGPGLTDTQYF,TGTGCCAGCAGCAAACGGAGACTAGCGGGAGGCCCCGGGCTCACAGATACGCAGTATTTT
TRBD2,-,TRBV7-3,TRBJ2-1,CASSLTDAGRVANEQFF,TGTGCCAGCAGCTTAACGGACGCCGGGAGGGTGGCCAATGAGCAGTTCTTC
TRBD1,few,TRBV18,TRBJ2-6,CASSPTPGQGSGANVLTF,TGTGCCAGCTCACCCACGCCGGGACAGGGCTCTGGGGCCAACGTCCTGACTTTC
-,-,TRBV29-1,TRBJ1-1,CGAGRGQNTEAFF,TGCGGCGCCGGGCGGGGCCAGAACACTGAAGCTTTCTTT
TRBD2,once,TRBV24-1,TRBJ2-3,CAPTRGIAGITDTQYF,TGTGCCCCAACCAGGGGTATAGCGGGGATCACAGATACGCAGTATTTT